This TCR beta chain was observed in a study of blood T cell repertoires in COVID-19. Overall study context: Nucleic acid was either cDNA or gDNA, and it came from T cells, B-cell-depleted T cells, or PBMCs.

Losses at the gene ends were 5 bases for V and 0 bases for J; bases not matched to a gene: 3. The length of the CDR3 is 15 residues. Germline V gene lookup returns CDR1 MGHRA and CDR2 YSYEKL. Sequenced by immunoSEQ multiplex PCR; TCRdb stores in-frame clones only, minus some. The repertoire holds a few hundred thousand clones, with 75% to 90% as singletons. Sample: peripheral blood. The V call is TRBV4-1, the J call TRBJ2-2; 7 positions match TRBD1. The source is a woman aged 40 to 49 who had recovered from COVID-19. This CDR3 is CASSGTESNTGELFF. The CDR3 bases are TGCGCCAGCAGCGGGACAGAATCGAACACCGGGGAGCTGTTTTTT.